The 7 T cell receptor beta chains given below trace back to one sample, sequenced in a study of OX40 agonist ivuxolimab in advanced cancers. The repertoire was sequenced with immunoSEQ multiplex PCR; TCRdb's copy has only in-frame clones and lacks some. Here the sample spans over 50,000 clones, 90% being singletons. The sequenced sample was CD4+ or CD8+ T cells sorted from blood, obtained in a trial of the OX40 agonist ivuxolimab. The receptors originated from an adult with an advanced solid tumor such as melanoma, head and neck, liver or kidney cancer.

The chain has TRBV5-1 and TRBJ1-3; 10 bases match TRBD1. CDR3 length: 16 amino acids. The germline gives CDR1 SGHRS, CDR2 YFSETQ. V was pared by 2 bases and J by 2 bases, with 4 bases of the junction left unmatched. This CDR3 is CASSFTGQGTGNTIYF. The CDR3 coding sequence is TGCGCCAGCAGCTTTACGGGACAGGGGACTGGAAACACCATATATTTT. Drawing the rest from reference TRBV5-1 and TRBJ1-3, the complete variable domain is KAGVTQTPRYLIKTRGQQVTLSCSPISGHRSVSWYQQTPGQGLQFLFEYFSETQRNKGNFPGRFSGRQFSNSRSEMNVSTLELGDSALYLCASSFTGQGTGNTIYFGEGSWLTVV.

The CDR3 here is CASSLVSYSGGNEQFF. Here the CDR3 DNA reads TGTGCCAGCAGCTTGGTAAGCTACTCCGGGGGCAATGAGCAGTTCTTC. The chain uses TRBV5-6 and TRBJ2-1; D possibly corresponds to TRBD2 (6 bases). Germline V gene data show CDR1 as SGHDT and CDR2 as YYEEEE. The CDR3 spans 16 residues. The V gene lost 0 bases and the J gene lost 6 bases, with 16 bases spanning the gap.

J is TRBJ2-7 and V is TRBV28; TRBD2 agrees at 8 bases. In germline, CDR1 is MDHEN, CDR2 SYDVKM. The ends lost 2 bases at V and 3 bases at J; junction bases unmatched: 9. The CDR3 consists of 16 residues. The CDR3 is CASSLAGGVRGYEQYF. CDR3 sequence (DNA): TGTGCCAGCAGTTTAGCCGGGGGGGTCCGGGGCTACGAGCAGTACTTC.

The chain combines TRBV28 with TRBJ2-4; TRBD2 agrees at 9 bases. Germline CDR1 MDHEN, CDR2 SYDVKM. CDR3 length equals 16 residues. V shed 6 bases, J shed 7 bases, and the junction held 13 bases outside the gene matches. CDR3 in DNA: TGTGCCAGCAGCCCGAGCAAAGCGGGGGGTATCAACATTCAGTACTTC. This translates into CASSPSKAGGINIQYF.

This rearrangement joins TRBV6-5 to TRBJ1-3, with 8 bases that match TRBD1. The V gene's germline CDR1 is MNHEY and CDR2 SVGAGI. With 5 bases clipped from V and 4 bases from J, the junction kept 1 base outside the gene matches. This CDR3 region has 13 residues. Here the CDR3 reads CASSRTGGNTIYF. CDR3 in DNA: TGTGCCAGCAGTAGGACAGGGGGAAACACCATATATTTT.

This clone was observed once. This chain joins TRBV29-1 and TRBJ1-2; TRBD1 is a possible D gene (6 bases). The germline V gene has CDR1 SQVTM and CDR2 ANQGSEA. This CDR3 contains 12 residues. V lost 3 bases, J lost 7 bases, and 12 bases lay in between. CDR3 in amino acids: CSVDRGISGYTF. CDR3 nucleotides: TGCAGCGTTGACAGGGGAATAAGTGGCTACACCTTC.

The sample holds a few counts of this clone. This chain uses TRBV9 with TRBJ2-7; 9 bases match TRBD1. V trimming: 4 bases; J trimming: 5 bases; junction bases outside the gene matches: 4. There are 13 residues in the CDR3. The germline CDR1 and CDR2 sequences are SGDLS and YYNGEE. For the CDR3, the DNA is TGTGCCAGCAGCTTGGGACAGGGCGACGAGCAGTACTTC. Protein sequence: CASSLGQGDEQYF.